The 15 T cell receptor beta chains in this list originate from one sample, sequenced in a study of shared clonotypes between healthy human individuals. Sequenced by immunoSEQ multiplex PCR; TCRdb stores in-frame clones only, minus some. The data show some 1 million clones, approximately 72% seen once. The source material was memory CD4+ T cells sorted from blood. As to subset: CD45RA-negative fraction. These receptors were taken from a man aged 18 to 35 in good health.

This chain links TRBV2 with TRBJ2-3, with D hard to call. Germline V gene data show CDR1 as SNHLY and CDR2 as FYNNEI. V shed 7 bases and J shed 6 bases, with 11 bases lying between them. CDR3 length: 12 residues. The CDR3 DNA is TGTGCCAGCAACGCTGCTACGGATACGCAGTATTTT. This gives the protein CASNAATDTQYF.

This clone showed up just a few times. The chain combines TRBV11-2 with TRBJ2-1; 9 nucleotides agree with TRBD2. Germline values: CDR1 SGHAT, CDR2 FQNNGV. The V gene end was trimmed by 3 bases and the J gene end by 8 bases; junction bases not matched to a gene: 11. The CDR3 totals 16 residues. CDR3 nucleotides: TGTGCCAGCAGCTTGGGGACTAGCCAAGATGTTGATGAGCAGTTCTTC. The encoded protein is CASSLGTSQDVDEQFF.

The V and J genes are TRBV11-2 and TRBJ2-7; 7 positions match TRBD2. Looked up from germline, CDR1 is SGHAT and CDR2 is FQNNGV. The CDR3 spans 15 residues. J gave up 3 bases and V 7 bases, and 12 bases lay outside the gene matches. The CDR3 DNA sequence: TGTGCCAGCACCAACTCCCTAGCGGACGTCTACGAGCAGTACTTC. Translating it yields CASTNSLADVYEQYF.

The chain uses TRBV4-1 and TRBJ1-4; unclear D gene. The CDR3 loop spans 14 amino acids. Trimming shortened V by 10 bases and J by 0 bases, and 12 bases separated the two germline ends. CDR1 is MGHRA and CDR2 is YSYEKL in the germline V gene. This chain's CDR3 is CATRRATTNEKLFF. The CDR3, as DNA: TGCGCCACCAGGAGGGCGACAACTAATGAAAAACTGTTTTTT.

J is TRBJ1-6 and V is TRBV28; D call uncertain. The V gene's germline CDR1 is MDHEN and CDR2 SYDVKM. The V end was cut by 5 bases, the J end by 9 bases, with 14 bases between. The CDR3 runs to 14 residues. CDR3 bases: TGTGCCAGCAGTCCCCTCGGTATCGGTTCACCCCTCCACTTT. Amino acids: CASSPLGIGSPLHF.

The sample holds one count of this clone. The chain's CDR3 is CATSRLTGNSGELFF. The CDR3 DNA sequence: TGTGCCACCAGCCGTCTGACAGGGAATTCCGGGGAGCTGTTTTTT. V usage is TRBV15 and J usage is TRBJ2-2, with 7 bases matching TRBD1. V lost 5 bases and J lost 6; bases outside the gene matches: 9. There are 15 residues in the CDR3. Per germline, CDR1 LNHNV and CDR2 YYDKDF (reference sequence). Together with reference TRBV15 and TRBJ2-2, the CDR3 gives the full variable domain: DAMVIQNPRYQVTQFGKPVTLSCSQTLNHNVMYWYQQKSSQAPKLLFHYYDKDFNNEADTPDNFQSRRPNTSFCFLDIRSPGLGDTAMYLCATSRLTGNSGELFFGEGSRLTVL.

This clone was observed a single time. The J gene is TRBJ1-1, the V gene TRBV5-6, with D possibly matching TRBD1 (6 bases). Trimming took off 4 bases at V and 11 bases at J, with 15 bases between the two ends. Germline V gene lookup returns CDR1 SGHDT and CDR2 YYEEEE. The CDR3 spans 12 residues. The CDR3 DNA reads TGTGCCAGCAGCCTACAGGGACCGCCCGCTTTCTTT. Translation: CASSLQGPPAFF. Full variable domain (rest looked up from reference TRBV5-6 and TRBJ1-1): DAGVTQSPTHLIKTRGQQVTLRCSPKSGHDTVSWYQQALGQGPQFIFQYYEEEERQRGNFPDRFSGHQFPNYSSELNVNALLLGDSALYLCASSLQGPPAFFGQGTRLTVV.

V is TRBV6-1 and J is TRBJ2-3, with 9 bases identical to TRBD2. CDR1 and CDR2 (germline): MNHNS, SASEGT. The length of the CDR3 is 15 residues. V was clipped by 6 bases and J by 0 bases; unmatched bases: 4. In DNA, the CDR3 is TGTGCCAGCAGGCTTGCGGGGGGGAGCACAGATACGCAGTATTTT. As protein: CASRLAGGSTDTQYF.

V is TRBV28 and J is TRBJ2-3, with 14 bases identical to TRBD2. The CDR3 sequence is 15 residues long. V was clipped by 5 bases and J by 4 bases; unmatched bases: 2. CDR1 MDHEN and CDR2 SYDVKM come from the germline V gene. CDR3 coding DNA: TGTGCCAGCAGTAAGACTAGCGGGGGGGCAGATACGCAGTATTTT. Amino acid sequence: CASSKTSGGADTQYF.

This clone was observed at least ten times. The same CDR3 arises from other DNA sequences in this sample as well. The CDR3 loop reads CASSPNSPTDTQYF. DNA for the CDR3: TGTGCCAGCTCACCTAACTCACCCACAGATACGCAGTATTTT. This chain uses TRBV18 with TRBJ2-3, with D uncertain. Trimming pared 3 bases from V and 2 bases from J, leaving 9 bases between. This CDR3 is built from 14 residues. The germline CDR1 and CDR2 sequences are KGHSH and LQKENI. The variable domain in full, completed from reference TRBV18 and TRBJ2-3, reads NAGVMQNPRHLVRRRGQEARLRCSPMKGHSHVYWYRQLPEEGLKFMVYLQKENIIDESGMPKERFSAEFPKEGPSILRIQQVVRGDSAAYFCASSPNSPTDTQYFGPGTRLTVL.

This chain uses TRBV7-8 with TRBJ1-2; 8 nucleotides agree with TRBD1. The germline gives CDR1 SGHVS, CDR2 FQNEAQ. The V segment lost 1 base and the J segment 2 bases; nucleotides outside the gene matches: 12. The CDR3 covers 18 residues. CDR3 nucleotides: TGTGCCAGCAGCTTAGAGGTGTCAGGGGGCTATAGGAACTATGGCTACACCTTC. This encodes CASSLEVSGGYRNYGYTF.

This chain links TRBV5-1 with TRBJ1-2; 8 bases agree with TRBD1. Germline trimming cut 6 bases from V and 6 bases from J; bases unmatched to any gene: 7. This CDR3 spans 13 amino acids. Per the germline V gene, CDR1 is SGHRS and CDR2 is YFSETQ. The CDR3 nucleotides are TGCGCCAGCACGGTTCAGGGGGCCGATGGCTACACCTTC. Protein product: CASTVQGADGYTF.

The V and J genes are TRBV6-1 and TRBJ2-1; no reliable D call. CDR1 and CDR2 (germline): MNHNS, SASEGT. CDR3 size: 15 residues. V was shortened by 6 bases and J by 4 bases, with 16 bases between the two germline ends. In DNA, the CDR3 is TGTGCCAGCAGGACCCTACCGACTTTTTACAATGAGCAGTTCTTC. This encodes CASRTLPTFYNEQFF.

DNA of the CDR3: TGTGCCAGCAGCCCTCGGGGGACTGAGGGGGATACGCAGTATTTT. It yields the protein CASSPRGTEGDTQYF. The J gene is TRBJ2-3, the V gene TRBV7-9, with a possible D match to TRBD2 (6 bases). The V end lost 5 bases, the J end lost 6 bases, and 18 bases lay between the germline ends. The CDR3 runs to 15 residues. Germline V gene data show CDR1 as SEHNR and CDR2 as FQNEAQ (reference sequence).

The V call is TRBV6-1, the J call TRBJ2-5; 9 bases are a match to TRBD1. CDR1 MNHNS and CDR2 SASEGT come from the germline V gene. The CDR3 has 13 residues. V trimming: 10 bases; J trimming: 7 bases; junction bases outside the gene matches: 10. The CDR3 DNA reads TGTGCCACCACCGGGACAGGGATGGGGACCCAGTACTTC. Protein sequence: CATTGTGMGTQYF.